Listed here are 18 T cell receptor beta chains from one sample, sequenced in a study of blood T cell repertoires in COVID-19. The method was immunoSEQ multiplex PCR; TCRdb's version includes in-frame clones alone and lacks a portion of them. The sample yields under 85,000 clones, around 83% seen once. The sequenced sample consisted of peripheral blood. The receptor source for this set is a man aged 30 to 39 with COVID-19, enrolled during active disease.

The chain employs TRBV4-1 and TRBJ2-7; 9 nucleotides agree with TRBD2. This CDR3 spans 15 amino acids. V lost 4 bases and J lost 6; bases outside the gene matches: 10. The germline V gene encodes CDR1 MGHRA and CDR2 YSYEKL. The CDR3 region has the DNA TGCGCCAGCAGCCCCGATATACTAGCGGGTAGCGAGCAGTACTTC. Its protein is CASSPDILAGSEQYF.

CDR3 DNA sequence: TGTGCCAGCAGCTTAGGGCCCCATCAGCCCCAGCATTTT. Encoded protein: CASSLGPHQPQHF. The rearrangement joins TRBV7-2 to TRBJ1-5; D ambiguous. Germline V gene lookup returns CDR1 SGHTA and CDR2 FQGNSA. The V gene lost 1 base and the J gene lost 5 bases, with 6 bases spanning the gap. The CDR3 contains 13 residues.

CDR3 residues: CASSPRRGLAYNEQFF. CDR3 coding DNA: TGTGCCAGCAGCCCCCGTAGAGGGCTAGCCTACAATGAGCAGTTCTTC. This chain uses TRBV6-2 or TRBV6-3 with TRBJ2-1, with D possibly matching TRBD2 (5 bases). Trimming took 6 bases from V and 2 from J, leaving 17 bases between them. Germline CDR1 is MNHEY and CDR2 is SVGEGT. The CDR3 runs 16 residues.

The V gene is TRBV5-5, the J gene TRBJ2-1, with TRBD1 matching over 8 bases. J lost 9 bases, V lost 1 base, and 6 bases had no gene match. This CDR3 comprises 14 residues. Looked up from germline, CDR1 is SGHKS and CDR2 is YYEKEE (reference sequence). The CDR3, as DNA: TGTGCCAGCAGCTTGCGGCAGGGGGCGGTTGAGCAGTTCTTC. Translation gives CASSLRQGAVEQFF.

This chain uses TRBV28 with TRBJ1-2; no clear D gene. CDR3 length equals 12 residues. Trimming stripped 5 bases from V and 4 bases from J, with 8 bases between. CDR1 is MDHEN, CDR2 SYDVKM, per germline. CDR3 loop: CASSRVGYGYTF. Written as DNA, the CDR3 is TGTGCCAGCAGTCGGGTAGGCTATGGCTACACCTTC.

The chain carries TRBV9 and TRBJ2-1; 9 bases align to TRBD1. The CDR3 extends over 13 amino acids. With 3 bases clipped from V and 12 bases from J, the junction kept 7 bases outside the gene matches. Germline V gene sequence: CDR1 SGDLS, CDR2 YYNGEE. This CDR3 reads CASSGRQGGWQFF. CDR3 nucleotides: TGTGCCAGCAGCGGCCGACAGGGGGGATGGCAGTTCTTC.

This clone was detected only a few times. The chain joins TRBV5-1 to TRBJ1-4, with D maybe TRBD1 (5 bases). The CDR3 sequence is 15 residues long. V lost 5 bases to trimming and J lost 2 bases, with 13 bases between them. Germline loops: CDR1 SGHRS, CDR2 YFSETQ. The CDR3 region is CASSVQGNTNEKLFF. CDR3 nucleotides: TGCGCCAGCAGTGTCCAGGGAAACACTAATGAAAAACTGTTTTTT.

The gene calls are TRBV11-2 and TRBJ2-7, with a possible D match to TRBD1 (5 bases). This CDR3 has 14 residues. Trimming shortened V by 5 bases and J by 2 bases, and 13 bases separated the two germline ends. In germline, CDR1 is SGHAT, CDR2 FQNNGV. DNA for the CDR3: TGTGCCAGCAGCCGCTTGGGGCGGACCTACGAGCAGTACTTC. Its protein is CASSRLGRTYEQYF.

The chain joins TRBV5-1 to TRBJ2-2, with unresolved D. CDR1 and CDR2 from the germline V gene are SGHRS and YFSETQ. The CDR3 is 11 residues long. V lost 6 bases to trimming and J lost 5 bases, with 5 bases between them. The chain's CDR3 is CASTRTGELFF. In DNA, the CDR3 is TGCGCCAGCACCCGGACCGGGGAGCTGTTTTTT.

V gene TRBV28 combines with J gene TRBJ1-2, with a weak D call TRBD1 (5 bases). CDR3 length equals 12 residues. Germline V CDR1 and CDR2: MDHEN, SYDVKM. V gave up 7 bases and J gave up 8 bases, with 14 bases separating them. In nucleotides, the CDR3 is TGTGCCAGCATTCCGCAGGGAGGGGGCTACACCTTC. As protein: CASIPQGGGYTF.

This clone was counted only a few times. The rearrangement uses TRBV18 and TRBJ1-2, with D perhaps TRBD1 (5 bases). Germline V gene lookup returns CDR1 KGHSH and CDR2 LQKENI. V was clipped by 2 bases and J by 5 bases, with 9 bases between them. The CDR3 runs to 13 residues. CDR3 DNA sequence: TGTGCCAGCTCACCAAGGCAGGGTTATGGCTACACCTTC. Protein: CASSPRQGYGYTF. Full variable domain (remainder filled in from reference TRBV18 and TRBJ1-2): NAGVMQNPRHLVRRRGQEARLRCSPMKGHSHVYWYRQLPEEGLKFMVYLQKENIIDESGMPKERFSAEFPKEGPSILRIQQVVRGDSAAYFCASSPRQGYGYTFGSGTRLTVV.

The V and J genes are TRBV7-2 and TRBJ1-4; no clear D. This CDR3 has 15 residues. CDR1 SGHTA and CDR2 FQGNSA come from the germline V gene. V was clipped by 0 bases and J by 3 bases, with 8 bases between them. In nucleotides, the CDR3 is TGTGCCAGCAGCTTAGCGTGGCAGTCTAATGAAAAACTGTTTTTT. Translation gives CASSLAWQSNEKLFF.

This clone was counted a single time. The V and J genes are TRBV7-2 and TRBJ2-7; D is uncertain. From germline, CDR1 is SGHTA and CDR2 FQGNSA. Trimming took off 3 bases at V and 6 bases at J, with 9 bases between the two ends. The CDR3 length is 12 residues. CDR3 region: CASSFLVSEQYF. CDR3 nucleotides: TGTGCCAGCAGCTTTCTAGTGAGCGAGCAGTACTTC.

This chain connects TRBV6-5 to TRBJ1-6; a possible D gene is TRBD1 (6 bases). Deletions cut 6 bases from V and 8 bases from J, with 14 bases between. The CDR3 length is 14 residues. From germline, CDR1 is MNHEY and CDR2 SVGAGI. CDR3 sequence reads: CASSPSRTDSPLHF. CDR3 DNA sequence: TGTGCCAGCAGCCCATCCCGGACAGATTCACCCCTCCACTTT.

This chain joins TRBV9 and TRBJ1-4, with D uncertain. CDR3 length equals 15 residues. Germline V gives CDR1 SGDLS, CDR2 YYNGEE. V lost 7 bases and J lost 3, with 16 bases in between. The DNA for the CDR3 is TGTGCCAGCTGTCGTGGGTCGGAGGCTAATGAAAAACTGTTTTTT. As protein: CASCRGSEANEKLFF.

The chain links TRBV7-2 to TRBJ1-2, with D unresolved. CDR3 length equals 15 residues. Germline CDR1 SGHTA, CDR2 FQGNSA. Trimming shortened V by 4 bases and J by 4 bases, and 16 bases separated the two germline ends. CDR3 in amino acids: CASSSSQVGLYGYTF. For the CDR3, the DNA is TGTGCCAGCAGCTCATCCCAGGTCGGACTCTATGGCTACACCTTC. Filled out from reference TRBV7-2 and TRBJ1-2, the complete variable domain reads GAGVSQSPSNKVTEKGKDVELRCDPISGHTALYWYRQSLGQGLEFLIYFQGNSAPDKSGLPSDRFSAERTGGSVSTLTIQRTQQEDSAVYLCASSSSQVGLYGYTFGSGTRLTVV.

Only one count was recorded for this clone. The chain links TRBV2 to TRBJ2-5; D possibly corresponds to TRBD2 (6 bases). Trimming took off 6 bases at V and 7 bases at J, with 24 bases between the two ends. The length of the CDR3 is 16 residues. Germline assignment: CDR1 SNHLY and CDR2 FYNNEI. Written as DNA, the CDR3 is TGTGCCAGCAGAGGCTCGCCTTCCCGGGGAGGTGGGACCCAGTACTTC. Protein: CASRGSPSRGGGTQYF.

CDR3 in amino acids: CASSTGVYEQYF. For the CDR3, the DNA is TGTGCCAGCAGTACAGGGGTCTACGAGCAGTACTTC. The chain recombines TRBV6-6 with TRBJ2-7, with 7 bases aligning to TRBD1. CDR1 MNHNY and CDR2 SVGAGI come from the germline V gene (reference sequence). V lost 5 bases and J lost 3; bases outside the gene matches: 1. This CDR3 spans 12 amino acids.